Shown below are 18 T cell receptor beta chains from a single sample sequenced in a study of shared clonotypes between healthy human individuals. Using immunoSEQ multiplex PCR, the repertoire was profiled, and TCRdb retains in-frame clones only, with some absent. This sample has 2 million to 2.5 million clones; 85% to 95% occur once, and the top ten carry about 0.37%. The sample comprised naive CD4+ T cells from PBMCs. Subset indicated: CD45RA+ positively selected. The receptor source for this set is a man between 18 and 35 years old in good health. Some clones in this sample may be carry-over from other donors' samples.

The chain has TRBV6-5 and TRBJ1-3, with D possibly TRBD1 on 5 matching bases. Germline V CDR1 and CDR2: MNHEY, SVGAGI. The V gene lost 2 bases and the J gene lost 0 bases, with 11 bases spanning the gap. The CDR3 covers 16 residues. The CDR3: CASSYTRQHSGNTIYF. The CDR3 nucleotides are TGTGCCAGCAGTTACACCCGACAGCACTCTGGAAACACCATATATTTT.

The chain combines TRBV2 with TRBJ1-1; the D gene is possibly TRBD1 (6 bases). CDR1 is SNHLY, CDR2 FYNNEI, per germline. V lost 5 bases, J lost 5 bases, and 18 bases lay in between. CDR3 size: 15 residues. CDR3 DNA: TGTGCCAGCAGTTCTACCACAGGGACTGGGACTGAAGCTTTCTTT. Its protein product is CASSSTTGTGTEAFF.

The chain uses TRBV6-5 and TRBJ1-1; unclear D gene. CDR1 MNHEY and CDR2 SVGAGI come from the germline V gene. This CDR3 contains 14 residues. V lost 2 bases to trimming and J lost 5 bases, with 12 bases between them. For the CDR3, the DNA is TGTGCCAGCAGTTACGCAACATCGGTTACTGAAGCTTTCTTT. Encoded protein: CASSYATSVTEAFF.

The CDR3 DNA reads as TGTGCCAGCAGCCGACCGACAGGATCCACTGAAGCTTTCTTT. As protein: CASSRPTGSTEAFF. The chain combines TRBV5-6 with TRBJ1-1; a weak D match, TRBD1 (6 bases). This CDR3 contains 14 residues. Germline V gene sequence: CDR1 SGHDT, CDR2 YYEEEE. The ends were cut back, 4 bases at V and 4 bases at J, with 14 bases in the middle.

V and J are TRBV6-5 and TRBJ2-3, with D possibly being TRBD2 (6 bases). Germline V CDR1 and CDR2: MNHEY, SVGAGI. V was cut by 2 bases and J by 3 bases, with 9 bases left in between. The CDR3 has 14 amino acids. The CDR3 sequence is CASSYPGRTDTQYF. The CDR3 DNA is TGTGCCAGCAGTTACCCCGGGAGAACAGATACGCAGTATTTT.

The chain joins TRBV13 to TRBJ2-1, with D perhaps matching TRBD1 or TRBD2 (5 bases each). The V end lost 6 bases, the J end lost 9 bases, and 15 bases lay between the germline ends. CDR3 length: 13 residues. Germline V CDR1 and CDR2: PRHDT, FYEKMQ (reference sequence). CDR3 DNA: TGTGCCAGCAGTCGGATTTCTGGGGGTGAGCAGTTCTTC. Residues: CASSRISGGEQFF.

V gene TRBV9 combines with J gene TRBJ1-2; a weak D match, TRBD1 (5 bases). The CDR3 loop spans 16 amino acids. Between the trimmed V and J ends, which lost 2 bases and 5 bases, there was a span of 19 bases. CDR1 SGDLS and CDR2 YYNGEE come from the germline V gene. CDR3 residues: CASSVNPGTPGYGYTF. The CDR3 nucleotides read TGTGCCAGCAGCGTTAACCCCGGGACCCCGGGGTATGGCTACACCTTC.

This clone was seen only a few times. This rearrangement joins TRBV29-1 to TRBJ1-1, with unresolved D. The V and J ends lost 7 bases and 2 bases respectively, with 5 bases between them. Germline lookup yields CDR1 SQVTM and CDR2 ANQGSEA. The CDR3 spans 10 residues. CDR3 in DNA: TGCAGCGGCTATAACACTGAAGCTTTCTTT. This gives the protein CSGYNTEAFF.

As concerns this clone: Other DNA sequences in this specimen translate into the identical CDR3. The chain is built from TRBV28 and TRBJ1-3; no reliable D call. Trimming stripped 1 base from V and 4 bases from J, with 5 bases between. There are 13 residues in the CDR3. Germline V gene lookup returns CDR1 MDHEN and CDR2 SYDVKM. The CDR3 spells CASSLSGGNTIYF. The CDR3, as DNA: TGTGCCAGCAGTTTATCTGGGGGAAACACCATATATTTT.

Written as DNA, the CDR3 is TGTGCCAGCAGCCTGGGACATAGCACAGATACGCAGTATTTT. It encodes CASSLGHSTDTQYF. This chain links TRBV5-6 with TRBJ2-3; a possible D gene is TRBD1 (6 bases). CDR1 and CDR2 (germline): SGHDT, YYEEEE. With 4 bases removed from V and 0 bases from J, the gap between germline ends came to 9 bases. CDR3 length: 14 residues. The variable domain in full, with the rest retrieved from reference TRBV5-6 and TRBJ2-3, is DAGVTQSPTHLIKTRGQQVTLRCSPKSGHDTVSWYQQALGQGPQFIFQYYEEEERQRGNFPDRFSGHQFPNYSSELNVNALLLGDSALYLCASSLGHSTDTQYFGPGTRLTVL.

V gene TRBV25-1 combines with J gene TRBJ1-4, with 10 bases identical to TRBD1. Germline V lookup: CDR1 MGHDK, CDR2 SYGVNS. V gave up 2 bases and J gave up 8 bases; unmatched junction bases: 8. The CDR3 extends over 16 amino acids. The CDR3 here is CASSEPGTGVREKLFF. For the CDR3, the DNA is TGTGCCAGCAGTGAACCAGGGACAGGGGTTCGAGAAAAACTGTTTTTT.

This chain uses TRBV28 with TRBJ1-2; D is uncertain. Germline V CDR1 and CDR2: MDHEN, SYDVKM. With 2 bases removed from V and 4 bases from J, the gap between germline ends came to 14 bases. The CDR3 runs 15 residues. The CDR3 spells CASSLGRVGSYGYTF. The CDR3 region has the DNA TGTGCCAGCAGTTTAGGTAGGGTTGGATCCTATGGCTACACCTTC.

This clone has a handful of counts. The V gene is TRBV30, the J gene TRBJ1-1; D unresolved. The CDR3 loop spans 13 amino acids. Germline CDR1 GTSNPN, CDR2 SVGIG (reference sequence). With 2 bases removed from V and 3 bases from J, the gap between germline ends came to 10 bases. The CDR3 DNA follows: TGTGCCTGGAGTTTAACCCGGGACACTGAAGCTTTCTTT. It codes for CAWSLTRDTEAFF.

The chain joins TRBV28 to TRBJ2-1; D is ambiguous. V was shortened by 10 bases and J by 6 bases, with 13 bases between the two germline ends. There are 12 residues in the CDR3. Looked up from germline, CDR1 is MDHEN and CDR2 is SYDVKM. CDR3 sequence: CATTKFGNEQFF. The CDR3 DNA sequence: TGTGCCACCACAAAATTCGGCAATGAGCAGTTCTTC.

The gene calls are TRBV2 and TRBJ1-3, with D perhaps matching TRBD1 (6 bases). Germline CDR1 and CDR2: SNHLY and FYNNEI. The length of the CDR3 is 15 residues. With 4 bases removed from V and 4 bases from J, the gap between germline ends came to 14 bases. The CDR3 is CASSVSWTVGNTIYF. CDR3 nucleotides: TGTGCCAGCAGTGTAAGCTGGACAGTCGGAAACACCATATATTTT.

The V call is TRBV5-3, the J call TRBJ2-2; a possible D gene is TRBD2 (5 bases). TRBV5-3 is given ORF status, its function remaining uncertain. Trimming pared 2 bases from V and 3 bases from J, leaving 17 bases between. This CDR3 is 17 amino acids long. The CDR3 reads CARSFGSLEKDTGELFF. The CDR3 DNA reads TGTGCCAGAAGCTTTGGGAGTCTGGAGAAGGACACCGGGGAGCTGTTTTTT.

The J gene is TRBJ2-4, the V gene TRBV30, with D possibly TRBD1 on 6 matching bases. The CDR3 covers 16 residues. Germline V gene data show CDR1 as GTSNPN and CDR2 as SVGIG (reference sequence). V was pared by 5 bases and J by 0 bases, with 17 bases between. CDR3: CAWGSGRGLAKNIQYF. The DNA of the CDR3 is TGTGCCTGGGGATCGGGCAGGGGATTAGCCAAAAACATTCAGTACTTC. The entire variable domain, with the rest obtained from reference TRBV30 and TRBJ2-4, is as follows: SQTIHQWPATLVQPVGSPLSLECTVEGTSNPNLYWYRQAAGRGLQLLFYSVGIGQISSEVPQNLSASRPQDRQFILSSKKLLLSDSGFYLCAWGSGRGLAKNIQYFGAGTRLSVL.

This chain connects TRBV15 to TRBJ1-4, with D possibly matching TRBD1 (5 bases). The V and J ends lost 3 bases and 6 bases respectively, with 8 bases between them. CDR1 is LNHNV, CDR2 YYDKDF, per germline (reference sequence). CDR3 length: 13 amino acids. The CDR3: CATSRRDHEKLFF. DNA of the CDR3: TGTGCCACCAGCAGGAGGGACCATGAAAAACTGTTTTTT. The complete variable domain, with remaining parts taken from reference TRBV15 and TRBJ1-4, reads DAMVIQNPRYQVTQFGKPVTLSCSQTLNHNVMYWYQQKSSQAPKLLFHYYDKDFNNEADTPDNFQSRRPNTSFCFLDIRSPGLGDTAMYLCATSRRDHEKLFFGSGTQLSVL.